One and the same sample provided the 25 T cell receptor beta chains below, sequenced in a study of blood T cell repertoires in COVID-19. Produced via immunoSEQ multiplex PCR; TCRdb's table is partial and in-frame only. This sample carries approximately 270,000 clones, 85% to 90% of them seen once, and the ten largest clones take approximately 4%. The sequencing sample was made of PBMCs or T cells enriched from blood (not recorded which). The source of these receptors is a woman younger than 45 with acute COVID-19.

This chain links TRBV5-4 with TRBJ2-1, with TRBD2 matching over 10 bases. V lost 5 bases, J lost 8 bases, and 10 bases stayed unmatched. The CDR3 covers 15 residues. Per germline, CDR1 SGHNT and CDR2 YYREEE (reference sequence). CDR3 in DNA: TGTGCCAGCAGTTCCGGGAGCCTAGCGGGAGATGAGCAGTTCTTC. Amino acids: CASSSGSLAGDEQFF.

The CDR3 protein is CASSPFGGNTEAFF. In DNA, the CDR3 is TGCGCCAGCAGCCCCTTCGGAGGAAACACTGAAGCTTTCTTT. The rearrangement links TRBV5-1 to TRBJ1-1; D unclear. CDR1 is SGHRS and CDR2 is YFSETQ in the germline V gene. The V end was cut by 4 bases, the J end by 2 bases, with 12 bases between. The CDR3 has 14 amino acids.

The rearrangement joins TRBV5-1 to TRBJ1-6; 7 positions match TRBD1. Germline V gene sequence: CDR1 SGHRS, CDR2 YFSETQ. This CDR3 contains 14 residues. J was trimmed by 7 bases and V by 3 bases; bases with no gene match: 4. The CDR3 loop is CASSSGQSNSPLHF. For the CDR3, the DNA is TGCGCCAGCAGCTCGGGACAGTCGAATTCACCCCTCCACTTT.

The CDR3 loop reads CASTMGLAGGISGELFF. DNA for the CDR3: TGTGCCAGCACCATGGGACTAGCGGGAGGGATTTCCGGGGAGCTGTTTTTT. The rearrangement links TRBV28 to TRBJ2-2; 16 positions agree with TRBD2. V gave up 7 bases and J gave up 6 bases; unmatched junction bases: 8. Per germline, CDR1 MDHEN and CDR2 SYDVKM. The CDR3 runs 17 residues.

The chain joins TRBV2 to TRBJ1-6, with TRBD1 matching 8 bases. V lost 7 bases, J lost 5 bases, and 10 bases stayed unmatched. The CDR3 has 16 amino acids. In germline, CDR1 is SNHLY, CDR2 FYNNEI. As DNA, the CDR3 is TGTGCCAGCACTCGCAGGCCGACAGGGGATAATTCACCCCTCCACTTT. As protein: CASTRRPTGDNSPLHF.

The chain uses TRBV18 and TRBJ2-2; D perhaps matches TRBD2 (6 bases). CDR3 length: 16 amino acids. Per germline, CDR1 KGHSH and CDR2 LQKENI. The ends were cut back, 2 bases at V and 4 bases at J, with 14 bases in the middle. The CDR3 DNA follows: TGTGCCAGCTCACCATCGGGGAGCGGGTTCACCGGGGAGCTGTTTTTT. It yields the protein CASSPSGSGFTGELFF.

This chain uses TRBV6-5 with TRBJ2-5; no reliable D call. Germline CDR1 MNHEY, CDR2 SVGAGI. The CDR3 loop spans 15 amino acids. The ends were cut back, 0 bases at V and 4 bases at J, with 12 bases in the middle. The DNA for the CDR3 is TGTGCCAGCAGTTACTCGAAGTCCCAGCGAGAGACCCAGTACTTC. Protein sequence: CASSYSKSQRETQYF.

The V call is TRBV3-1 (or the pseudogene TRBV3-2), the J call TRBJ1-4; D perhaps matches TRBD1 (5 bases). CDR1 is LGHDT, CDR2 YNNKEL, per germline (reference sequence). Deletions cut 5 bases from V and 7 bases from J, with 11 bases between. This CDR3 region has 13 residues. For the CDR3, the DNA is TGTGCCAGCAGCAGGGGCCCTGGTGAAAAACTGTTTTTT. This translates into CASSRGPGEKLFF.

Written as DNA, the CDR3 is TGTGCCAGTAGCGGAACAGGGGGACGACAGCCCCAGCATTTT. Translated: CASSGTGGRQPQHF. The rearrangement links TRBV19 to TRBJ1-5; 8 positions agree with TRBD1. J gave up 7 bases and V 6 bases, and 8 bases lay outside the gene matches. CDR3 length equals 14 residues. The germline gives CDR1 LNHDA, CDR2 SQIVND (reference sequence). Variable domain in full (rest from reference TRBV19 and TRBJ1-5): DGGITQSPKYLFRKEGQNVTLSCEQNLNHDAMYWYRQDPGQGLRLIYYSQIVNDFQKGDIAEGYSVSREKKESFPLTVTSAQKNPTAFYLCASSGTGGRQPQHFGDGTRLSIL.

The chain has TRBV24-1 and TRBJ2-7; 9 nucleotides match TRBD2. Trimming removed 9 bases from V and 0 bases from J; junction bases left unmatched: 14. Germline V lookup: CDR1 KGHDR, CDR2 SFDVKD. The CDR3 contains 17 residues. The DNA for the CDR3 is TGTGCCACCGCCGGGACTAGCTCATTCTGGGGCTCCTACGAGCAGTACTTC. This encodes CATAGTSSFWGSYEQYF.

The V gene is TRBV14, the J gene TRBJ2-3; D is perhaps TRBD2 (6 bases). Germline assignment: CDR1 SGHDN and CDR2 FVKESK. CDR3 length: 15 residues. Trimming removed 4 bases at V and 2 bases at J, with 13 bases between. The DNA of the CDR3 is TGTGCCAGCAGCCCATTTCGGGAGAACACAGATACGCAGTATTTT. Translating it yields CASSPFRENTDTQYF.

This chain joins TRBV3-1 (or the pseudogene TRBV3-2) and TRBJ2-7; D might be TRBD2 (5 bases). The germline CDR1 and CDR2 sequences are LGHDT and YNNKEL (reference sequence). There are 14 residues in the CDR3. V was cut by 1 base and J by 3 bases, with 10 bases left in between. The CDR3 here is CASSQAGLIYEQYF. The CDR3 nucleotides are TGTGCCAGCAGCCAAGCCGGACTGATCTACGAGCAGTACTTC.

This chain connects TRBV28 to TRBJ2-3; D may be TRBD1 (6 bases). Trimming removed 1 base at V and 4 bases at J, with 12 bases between. This CDR3 comprises 15 residues. The germline gives CDR1 MDHEN, CDR2 SYDVKM. CDR3 sequence reads: CASSLFQGTPDTQYF. As DNA, the CDR3 is TGTGCCAGCAGTTTATTTCAGGGGACCCCAGATACGCAGTATTTT.

The chain recombines TRBV9 with TRBJ2-3, with 10 bases matching TRBD1. This CDR3 has 14 residues. Germline V gene data show CDR1 as SGDLS and CDR2 as YYNGEE. With 2 bases clipped from V and 4 bases from J, the junction kept 1 base outside the gene matches. CDR3 sequence (DNA): TGTGCCAGCAGCGTTGGGACAGGGGCAGATACGCAGTATTTT. Protein: CASSVGTGADTQYF.

This chain links TRBV27 with TRBJ2-7; the match to TRBD2 covers 11 bases. CDR1 is MNHEY, CDR2 SMNVEV, per germline (reference sequence). Unmatched junction bases numbered 6, after V lost 8 bases and J lost 3 bases. The CDR3 is made up of 14 amino acids. The CDR3 sequence is CASALGLAGYEQYF. DNA of the CDR3: TGTGCCAGCGCCCTTGGACTAGCGGGCTACGAGCAGTACTTC.

The CDR3 DNA reads TGTGCCATCTCGGAGAACGACGAGCAGTACTTC. It encodes CAISENDEQYF. The gene calls are TRBV10-3 and TRBJ2-7, with D hard to call. V was pared by 8 bases and J by 5 bases, with 10 bases between. Germline CDR1 ENHRY, CDR2 SYGVKD. There are 11 residues in the CDR3.

This clone was seen once. The rearrangement links TRBV5-1 to TRBJ2-5; 11 bases agree with TRBD2. V lost 1 base and J lost 5; bases outside the gene matches: 7. The CDR3 loop spans 16 amino acids. Germline lookup yields CDR1 SGHRS and CDR2 YFSETQ. The CDR3: CASSLIGTSGTETQYF. The CDR3 DNA reads TGCGCCAGCAGCTTGATTGGGACTAGCGGTACCGAGACCCAGTACTTC.

The genes are TRBV4-1 and TRBJ2-4, with D possibly matching TRBD1 (6 bases). Germline V gene data show CDR1 as MGHRA and CDR2 as YSYEKL. Trimming left V 3 bases short and J 3 bases short, with 9 bases between. This CDR3 spans 14 amino acids. The CDR3 region has the DNA TGCGCCAGCAGCCACCGGACAGACAAAAACATTCAGTACTTC. Residues: CASSHRTDKNIQYF.

The rearrangement joins TRBV7-2 to TRBJ2-7; 11 bases line up with TRBD2. Germline V CDR1 and CDR2: SGHTA, FQGNSA. J lost 0 bases, V lost 10 bases, and 5 bases had no gene match. The CDR3 runs 14 residues. The CDR3 nucleotides read TGTGCCACCCGCGGACTAGCGGGCTCCTACGAGCAGTACTTC. It translates to CATRGLAGSYEQYF. Supplemented by reference TRBV7-2 and TRBJ2-7, the full variable domain reads GAGVSQSPSNKVTEKGKDVELRCDPISGHTALYWYRQSLGQGLEFLIYFQGNSAPDKSGLPSDRFSAERTGGSVSTLTIQRTQQEDSAVYLCATRGLAGSYEQYFGPGTRLTVT.

Here the CDR3 reads CASSLGDISYEQYF. CDR3 DNA: TGTGCCAGCAGCTTAGGGGACATCTCCTACGAGCAGTACTTC. The gene calls are TRBV7-9 and TRBJ2-7, with a possible D match to TRBD1 (6 bases). Trimming shortened V by 1 base and J by 0 bases, and 7 bases separated the two germline ends. The germline gives CDR1 SEHNR, CDR2 FQNEAQ (reference sequence). The CDR3 spans 14 residues. Drawing the rest from reference TRBV7-9 and TRBJ2-7, the complete variable domain is DTGVSQNPRHKITKRGQNVTFRCDPISEHNRLYWYRQTLGQGPEFLTYFQNEAQLEKSRLLSDRFSAERPKGSFSTLEIQRTEQGDSAMYLCASSLGDISYEQYFGPGTRLTVT.

V gene TRBV19 combines with J gene TRBJ2-7; D is uncertain. The CDR3 runs 14 residues. The germline gives CDR1 LNHDA, CDR2 SQIVND (reference sequence). Trimming pared 3 bases from V and 2 bases from J, leaving 11 bases between. CDR3 residues: CASSITGAAYEQYF. The CDR3 DNA follows: TGTGCCAGTAGTATTACGGGTGCCGCCTACGAGCAGTACTTC.

V gene TRBV6-2 or TRBV6-3 combines with J gene TRBJ2-2; 10 nucleotides align to TRBD1. CDR3 size: 16 residues. The V gene's germline CDR1 is MNHEY and CDR2 SVGEGT. Trimming cost V 2 bases and J 4 bases; bases outside gene matches: 4. The CDR3 nucleotides read TGTGCCAGCAGTTACCTGGGACAGGGGCCCACCGGGGAGCTGTTTTTT. Its translation is CASSYLGQGPTGELFF.

The V and J genes are TRBV28 and TRBJ2-1; 10 positions agree with TRBD2. The CDR3 contains 16 residues. V lost 4 bases and J lost 8; bases outside the gene matches: 11. In germline, CDR1 is MDHEN, CDR2 SYDVKM. CDR3 loop: CASSSWGLAGEDEQFF. The CDR3 DNA reads TGTGCCAGCAGTTCATGGGGTCTAGCGGGAGAGGATGAGCAGTTCTTC.

The rearrangement uses TRBV28 and TRBJ2-3; 8 bases match TRBD2. Germline-derived CDR1 and CDR2 are MDHEN and SYDVKM. CDR3 length: 15 amino acids. J gave up 6 bases and V 5 bases, and 10 bases lay outside the gene matches. The CDR3 loop is CASSPLAGSMDTQYF. DNA of the CDR3: TGTGCCAGCAGTCCCTTAGCGGGGTCTATGGATACGCAGTATTTT.

The sample holds a few counts of this clone. The V and J genes are TRBV4-1 and TRBJ1-1; 7 nucleotides align to TRBD1. Germline loops: CDR1 MGHRA, CDR2 YSYEKL. The CDR3 extends over 16 amino acids. V shed 3 bases and J 0 bases; nucleotides not matched to a gene: 7. The CDR3 DNA sequence: TGCGCCAGCAGCCAGGCCGCCGGGACAGTGAACACTGAAGCTTTCTTT. Translating it yields CASSQAAGTVNTEAFF.